These T cell receptor beta chains were read from a single sample in a study of long-term antiretroviral therapy in people with HIV. Assay used: immunoSEQ multiplex PCR; TCRdb lists only in-frame clones, some missing. The data hold some 24,000 clones, with about nine tenths observed a single time. This specimen was unsorted PBMCs, taken 1.8 years before starting antiretroviral therapy. Receptors originate from a man in his forties or fifties with HIV. Each CDR3 is given with its conserved first and last residue. The D gene is left open where the match is weak. Clone size is given for some rows only: seen once, a few or many times, or a class if the clone is expanded.

CDR3aa: CATGTDQRYGYTF; CDR3nt: TGTGCCACAGGGACGGATCAAAGATATGGCTACACCTTC; j_gene: TRBJ1-2; d_gene: .; v_gene: TRBV25-1; abundance: .
CDR3aa: CASSLIYEQYF; CDR3nt: TGTGCCAGCAGCTTAATTTACGAGCAGTACTTC; j_gene: TRBJ2-7; d_gene: .; v_gene: TRBV7-2; abundance: .
CDR3aa: CASRSGVTSGRRGEQFF; CDR3nt: TGTGCAAGTCGCTCTGGGGTGACTAGCGGGAGGCGCGGTGAGCAGTTCTTC; j_gene: TRBJ2-1; d_gene: .; v_gene: TRBV12-2; abundance: .
CDR3aa: CASDYRPGQGDEQYF; CDR3nt: TGTGCCAGCGATTATCGGCCGGGACAGGGGGACGAGCAGTACTTC; j_gene: TRBJ2-7; d_gene: TRBD1; v_gene: TRBV6-7; abundance: .
CDR3aa: CASSKRPQSTDTQYF; CDR3nt: TGTGCCAGCAGCAAGAGACCCCAGAGCACAGATACGCAGTATTTT; j_gene: TRBJ2-3; d_gene: .; v_gene: TRBV5-6; abundance: .
CDR3aa: CASTPAGGSNYGYTF; CDR3nt: TGCGCCAGCACCCCGGCGGGTGGATCTAACTATGGCTACACCTTC; j_gene: TRBJ1-2; d_gene: .; v_gene: TRBV5-1; abundance: once
CDR3aa: CASSGGQGQETQYF; CDR3nt: TGCGCCAGCAGCGGGGGACAGGGCCAAGAGACCCAGTACTTC; j_gene: TRBJ2-5; d_gene: TRBD1; v_gene: TRBV5-1; abundance: .
CDR3aa: CASSPGLAGGSDTQYF; CDR3nt: TGTGCCAGCAGCCCAGGACTAGCCGGTGGATCAGATACGCAGTATTTT; j_gene: TRBJ2-3; d_gene: TRBD2; v_gene: TRBV11-2; abundance: .
CDR3aa: CASSPGLAGFLLDTQYF; CDR3nt: TGTGCCAGCTCACCAGGACTAGCGGGATTTCTGTTAGATACGCAGTATTTT; j_gene: TRBJ2-3; d_gene: TRBD2; v_gene: TRBV18; abundance: .
CDR3aa: CASSLVGADTQYF; CDR3nt: TGCGCCAGCAGCTTGGTTGGGGCAGATACGCAGTATTTT; j_gene: TRBJ2-3; d_gene: .; v_gene: TRBV5-1; abundance: .
CDR3aa: CASSSGPQETQYF; CDR3nt: TGTGCCAGCAGCTCGGGACCCCAAGAGACCCAGTACTTC; j_gene: TRBJ2-5; d_gene: .; v_gene: TRBV9; abundance: .
CDR3aa: CASSLGLAGGNEQFF; CDR3nt: TGTGCCAGCAGCTTAGGACTAGCGGGAGGCAATGAGCAGTTCTTC; j_gene: TRBJ2-1; d_gene: TRBD2; v_gene: TRBV9; abundance: few
CDR3aa: CASNLQGAQFYGYTF; CDR3nt: TGTGCCAGTAATCTACAGGGGGCTCAATTTTATGGCTACACCTTC; j_gene: TRBJ1-2; d_gene: TRBD1; v_gene: TRBV19; abundance: .
CDR3aa: CAWSVSRGALGNQPQHF; CDR3nt: TGTGCCTGGAGTGTATCTCGGGGGGCTCTTGGCAATCAGCCCCAGCATTTT; j_gene: TRBJ1-5; d_gene: .; v_gene: TRBV30; abundance: .
CDR3aa: CASKGTGGNYGYTF; CDR3nt: TGTGCCTCGAAAGGGACAGGGGGCAACTATGGCTACACCTTC; j_gene: TRBJ1-2; d_gene: TRBD1; v_gene: TRBV10-3; abundance: .
CDR3aa: CATSPRMGGYGYTF; CDR3nt: TGTGCCACCAGCCCCAGAATGGGCGGGTATGGCTACACCTTC; j_gene: TRBJ1-2; d_gene: .; v_gene: TRBV15; abundance: .
CDR3aa: CASSVAGREAYNEQFF; CDR3nt: TGTGCCAGCAGCGTAGCCGGGCGGGAGGCCTACAATGAGCAGTTCTTC; j_gene: TRBJ2-1; d_gene: TRBD2; v_gene: TRBV9; abundance: .
CDR3aa: CASSIGDRGRGKDTQYF; CDR3nt: TGTGCCAGCAGCATTGGGGACAGGGGGCGGGGGAAGGATACGCAGTATTTT; j_gene: TRBJ2-3; d_gene: TRBD1; v_gene: TRBV5-4; abundance: .